Ten or more counts support the clone carrying this T cell receptor beta chain. Its target is unknown. The sample belongs to a study of regulatory T cells in long-lasting Graves disease. Findings of the study overall: Shared public clonotypes totalled about 2,700 in persistent patients, compared with roughly 970 in new patients.

Arm-PCR of CDR3 regions and iRepertoire HTBI primers were used to build TCR beta libraries. A single record per CDR3 protein comes from TCRdb applying MiXCR to the multiplex PCR reads. Here the sample spans 350,000 to 500,000 distinct CDR3 sequences, 21% being singletons. Described time point: persistent/refractory GD, antithyroid drugs over 5 years with positive TRAb. Preparation of the TCR library used RNA extracted from PBMCs. Graves' disease was diagnosed by American Thyroid Association guidelines. An endocrinology department in Xi'an, China, supplied the patients. The CDR3 is made up of 13 amino acids. Germline loops: CDR1 MDHEN, CDR2 SYDVKM. Trimming stripped 5 bases from V and 0 bases from J, with 8 bases between.

The sample here was peripheral blood mononuclear cells (PBMCs), taken when the disease was refractory, from a patient treated with antithyroid drugs. The V and J genes are TRBV28 and TRBJ2-7; D ambiguous. The origin of this receptor is a female donor with Graves disease. The CDR3 DNA reads TGTGCCAGCAGTCGACCTACCTCCTACGAGCAGTACTTC. Amino acid sequence: CASSRPTSYEQYF.